A single T cell receptor beta chain is shown here with its context. Its antigen is still unknown. The sample is drawn from a study of beta chain features in type 1 diabetes. Every isolated RNA sample was fully reverse transcribed, so sequencing captured expressed TCRB transcripts. Clones were sequenced by immunoSEQ multiplex PCR, and TCRdb holds only the in-frame ones, with some missing. Of some 44,000 clones listed, 51% are singletons. CDR1 is SGHTA and CDR2 is FQGTGA in the germline V gene. This CDR3 region has 15 residues. V shed 5 bases and J 1 base; nucleotides not matched to a gene: 1. General study points: Whatever favoring of shorter templates PCR might show would apply equally to patients and controls.

This chain joins TRBV7-3 and TRBJ2-2; 10 bases map to TRBD2. This TCR was sampled from a woman aged 18-29 years in good health. Sequencing was performed on Tregs from blood. CDR3 protein: CASSRTSGNTGELFF. The CDR3 nucleotides read TGTGCCAGCAGCCGGACTAGCGGGAACACCGGGGAGCTGTTTTTT.